This T cell receptor beta chain was captured by sequencing in a study of PD-1 blockade in classical Hodgkin lymphoma. Study outcomes and limitations: Exclusion covered patients beginning nivolumab under 1 year post-ASCT. Whereas CD4+ TCR diversity had risen significantly by C4D1, CD8+ TCR diversity had not. Relapsed/refractory patients reportedly had the lowest baseline TCR diversity, below newly diagnosed patients, who were below healthy donors. Those achieving complete response showed baseline diversity like newly diagnosed patients.

Turning to this clone: Its target is unknown.

Autologous stem cell transplantation was followed by relapse in every patient, and brentuximab vedotin exposure varied. Generated by immunoSEQ multiplex PCR, the TCRdb table keeps only in-frame clones and is missing some. Of almost 100,000 clones listed, around 90% are singletons. The CDR3 has 16 amino acids. CDR1 is MDHEN and CDR2 is SYDVKM in the germline V gene. The V end lost 2 bases, the J end lost 2 bases, and 14 bases lay between the germline ends. The chain carries TRBV28 and TRBJ2-3; possible D gene TRBD2, 6 bases. The source was peripheral blood mononuclear cells (PBMCs), collected at baseline. The receptor was derived from a human donor with classical Hodgkin lymphoma. CDR3 sequence (DNA): TGTGCCAGCAGTTTAGGGAGGACCTTTAACACAGATACGCAGTATTTT. Amino acid sequence: CASSLGRTFNTDTQYF.